The 24 T cell receptor beta chains in this list originate from one sample, sequenced in a study of CD4 and CD8 cells across lung adenocarcinoma regions. Each CDR3 protein gets one entry after TCRdb re-called the PCR reads with MiXCR. The data contain approximately 19,000 distinct CDR3 sequences, around 51% of them singletons. Sequences were obtained from CD8+ T cells from the center of a lung tumor. The receptors stem from a female donor with lung adenocarcinoma. The CD4 and CD8 labels of this study may be unreliable.

The chain employs TRBV6-5 and TRBJ2-1; a possible D gene is TRBD2 (5 bases). The CDR3 is 15 amino acids. Germline lookup yields CDR1 MNHEY and CDR2 SVGAGI. V lost 1 base, J lost 7 bases, and 14 bases lay in between. The CDR3 nucleotides read TGTGCCAGCAGTTACTTCTACGGAGGCGGGAATGAGCAGTTCTTC. Translating it yields CASSYFYGGGNEQFF.

As to this clonotype: At one end, the junction sequence differs from germline, possibly due to a read error. The chain joins TRBV27 to TRBJ2-5; D is possibly TRBD1 (7 bases). There are 15 residues in the CDR3. The germline V gene has CDR1 MNHEY and CDR2 SMNVEV (reference sequence). CDR3 loop: CGRRQGGGVPETQYF. Here the CDR3 DNA reads TGTGGCAGGAGGCAGGGGGGCGGAGTCCCAGAGACCCAGTACTTT.

Regarding this clonotype: One end of the junction varies from germline; a read error may be responsible. This rearrangement joins TRBV6-1 to TRBJ2-3, with 8 bases that match TRBD2. CDR1 MNHNS and CDR2 SASEGT come from the germline V gene. The length of the CDR3 is 11 residues. CDR3: CASSVSGRGFF. The CDR3 DNA reads TGTGCCAGCAGCGTCTCCGGGAGGGGGTTCTTT.

This clonotype was detected many times. With a much larger clone just one base away, this may be a read error. CDR3 region: CANSLSGGTYNEQFF. The CDR3 region has the DNA TGTGCCAACAGTTTAAGTGGAGGGACCTACAATGAGCAGTTCTTC. The V and J genes are TRBV27 and TRBJ2-1, with TRBD2 as a possible D gene (6 bases). The CDR3 totals 15 residues. Looked up from germline, CDR1 is MNHEY and CDR2 is SMNVEV (reference sequence).

The genes are TRBV27 and TRBJ2-5; D gene ambiguous. This CDR3 has 12 residues. Germline V lookup: CDR1 MNHEY, CDR2 SMNVEV (reference sequence). Trimming removed 4 bases at V and 4 bases at J, with 7 bases between. CDR3 region: CASSSLPETQYF. In nucleotides, the CDR3 is TGTGCCAGCAGTTCCCTCCCAGAGACCCAGTACTTC.

As to this clonotype: One end of the junction varies from germline; a read error may be responsible. This chain links TRBV10-3 with TRBJ2-3, with a tentative D call TRBD2 (7 bases). Germline CDR1 ENHRY, CDR2 SYGVKD. There are 15 residues in the CDR3. This CDR3 reads CAISEGGGGEETQYF. CDR3 in DNA: TGTGCCATCAGTGAGGGAGGGGGAGGGGAAGAGACGCAGTACTTT.

The sample holds many counts of this clonotype. The chain uses TRBV6-1 and TRBJ1-3; D unresolved. Germline CDR1 MNHNS, CDR2 SASEGT. The CDR3 runs to 16 residues. The V end lost 6 bases, the J end lost 0 bases, and 15 bases lay between the germline ends. The CDR3 region is CASRDRRPSSGNTIYF. Here the CDR3 DNA reads TGTGCCAGCAGGGACCGTAGGCCCAGCTCTGGAAACACCATATATTTT.

With respect to this clonotype: One end of the junction varies from germline; a read error may be responsible. V usage is TRBV18 and J usage is TRBJ2-4, with D possibly being TRBD1 (6 bases). Germline V gene sequence: CDR1 KGHSH, CDR2 LQKENI. The CDR3 extends over 15 amino acids. CDR3 in amino acids: CASSPTPLQGIIRYF. The CDR3 DNA reads TGTGCCAGCTCACCCACGCCCTTACAGGGTATCATTCGGTACTTC.

This clonotype has only a few counts. This chain connects TRBV11-3 to TRBJ2-3; 11 nucleotides line up with TRBD2. V trimming: 1 base; J trimming: 5 bases; junction bases outside the gene matches: 5. The germline CDR1 and CDR2 sequences are SGHNT and YENEEA. The CDR3 has 16 residues. The CDR3 DNA follows: TGTGCCAGCAGCTTAGCAGTTGGACTAGCGGGAGATACGCAGTATTTT. Protein sequence: CASSLAVGLAGDTQYF.

This clonotype was found many times. The rearrangement links TRBV10-1 to TRBJ2-3; 9 bases are a match to TRBD2. This CDR3 has 15 residues. Germline V gene data show CDR1 as WNHNN and CDR2 as SYGVQD (reference sequence). V was pared by 5 bases and J by 4 bases, with 7 bases of the junction left unmatched. The CDR3 DNA follows: TGCGCCAGCAGTAAGGGACTAGCTATGGCAGATACGCAGTATTTT. This sequence encodes CASSKGLAMADTQYF.

This chain connects TRBV27 to TRBJ2-5, with 8 bases lining up with TRBD2. The germline gives CDR1 MNHEY, CDR2 SMNVEV (reference sequence). The length of the CDR3 is 14 residues. The DNA of the CDR3 is TGTGCGGGCAGCGGGGGACGAGAGACAGAGACCCAGTACTTC. Translating it yields CAGSGGRETETQYF.

By share, this clonotype counts as medium-sized (0.01 to 0.1%). The rearrangement uses TRBV7-2 and TRBJ2-3; no clear D gene. Germline V gives CDR1 SGHTA, CDR2 FQGNSA. V dropped 3 bases and J dropped 6 bases, with 13 bases sitting between them. This CDR3 is 14 amino acids long. This CDR3 is CASSLVRNDDTQYF. The CDR3 DNA reads as TGTGCCAGCAGCTTGGTTAGAAATGATGATACGCAGTATTTT.

By sample fraction, this clonotype is medium-sized. This chain links TRBV6-5 with TRBJ2-5; tentative D call: TRBD1 (6 bases). The J call may be wrong; the DNA end is better matched by TRBJ2-7. The CDR3 has 17 amino acids. Germline values: CDR1 MNHEY, CDR2 SVGAGI. For the CDR3, the DNA is TGTGCCAGCAGTTACAGAGGTCCCACCCGAGGGGGATACGAGCAGTACTTC. Translated, it gives CASSYRGPTRGGYEQYF.

The V and J genes are TRBV4-1 and TRBJ2-1; D perhaps matches TRBD2 (6 bases). Matching the DNA end better, TRBJ2-7 makes the J call doubtful. CDR1 is MGHRA, CDR2 YSYEKL, per germline. The CDR3 runs to 16 residues. CDR3 sequence reads: CASSQDFSNGGNEQYF. In DNA form, the CDR3 reads TGCGCCAGCAGCCAAGATTTCAGCAACGGAGGGAACGAGCAGTACTTC.

The chain uses TRBV3-1 and TRBJ2-4; 8 nucleotides line up with TRBD1. The germline gives CDR1 LGHDT, CDR2 YNNKEL (reference sequence). This CDR3 region has 14 residues. J gave up 5 bases and V 6 bases, and 6 bases lay outside the gene matches. The CDR3 DNA sequence: TGTGCCAGCAGTCCGACAGGGGTAGAAAACATTCAGTACTTC. It codes for CASSPTGVENIQYF.

This rearrangement joins TRBV6-1 to TRBJ1-1, with D uncertain. Trimming removed 5 bases at V and 0 bases at J, with 13 bases between. The germline gives CDR1 MNHNS, CDR2 SASEGT. The CDR3 length is 15 residues. The CDR3 coding sequence is TGTGCCAGCAGTACCGCTCCCGGAGTGAACACTGAAGCTTTCTTT. Encoded protein: CASSTAPGVNTEAFF.

Points on this clonotype: The germline gene is not matched at one end of the junction; a read error may be the cause. This chain connects TRBV6-1 to TRBJ2-3; D could derive from TRBD1 or TRBD2 (5 bases each). CDR1 is MNHNS, CDR2 SASEGT, per germline. The CDR3 contains 13 residues. The CDR3, as DNA: TGTGCCAGCAGCATACAAGGGACCGAGACGCTGTATTTT. It encodes CASSIQGTETLYF.

The gene calls are TRBV6-1 and TRBJ2-5; D gene ambiguous. Germline V CDR1 and CDR2: MNHNS, SASEGT. The CDR3 runs to 13 residues. V shed 5 bases and J shed 7 bases, with 14 bases lying between them. As DNA, the CDR3 is TGTGCCAGCAGTACCACGGTTTGGGGGACCCAGTACTTC. It translates to CASSTTVWGTQYF.

Details on this clonotype: The junction departs from the called germline gene at one end, perhaps through a read error. The chain uses TRBV25-1 and TRBJ2-4, with D perhaps TRBD1 or TRBD2 (5 bases each). The CDR3 is 16 residues long. The germline V gene encodes CDR1 MGHDK and CDR2 SYGVNS. The CDR3: CASRVSGPSAKDIQYF. The CDR3, as DNA: TGTGCCAGCCGCGTCTCGGGGCCGTCGGCCAAAGACATTCAGTACTTC. The full variable domain, its missing parts supplied by reference TRBV25-1 and TRBJ2-4, is EADIYQTPRYLVIGTGKKITLECSQTMGHDKMYWYQQDPGMELHLIHYSYGVNSTEKGDLSSESTVSRIRTEHFPLTLESARPSHTSQYLCASRVSGPSAKDIQYFGAGTRLSVL.

V is TRBV30 and J is TRBJ1-5; 10 bases fit TRBD1. The V gene end was trimmed by 2 bases and the J gene end by 7 bases; junction bases not matched to a gene: 8. The length of the CDR3 is 15 residues. Per germline, CDR1 GTSNPN and CDR2 SVGIG (reference sequence). CDR3 sequence: CAWSRRDRGRQPQHF. The CDR3 DNA follows: TGTGCCTGGAGTCGCCGGGACAGGGGCAGGCAGCCCCAGCATTTT.

The chain has TRBV11-2 and TRBJ1-1, with 8 bases that match TRBD1. The junction had 6 bases not matched to a gene; V was cut back by 3 bases and J by 0 bases. CDR3 length: 16 amino acids. The germline gives CDR1 SGHAT, CDR2 FQNNGV. This chain's CDR3 is CASSLASGGLNTEAFF. For the CDR3, the DNA is TGTGCCAGCAGCTTGGCGTCAGGGGGCCTGAACACTGAAGCTTTCTTT.

J is TRBJ1-2 and V is TRBV10-2, with D perhaps TRBD1 (6 bases). The CDR3 sequence is 13 residues long. Germline V gene sequence: CDR1 WSHSY, CDR2 SAAADI. The V gene lost 8 bases and the J gene lost 7 bases, with 17 bases spanning the gap. CDR3 sequence reads: CASGSTGFSGYTF. CDR3 in DNA: TGCGCCAGCGGATCAACAGGGTTCAGTGGCTACACCTTC.

This clonotype was seen at least ten times. This sequence joins TRBV6-1 and TRBJ2-1; either TRBD1 or TRBD2 may supply D (5 bases each). There are 13 residues in the CDR3. The V gene's germline CDR1 is MNHNS and CDR2 SASEGT. Between the trimmed V and J ends, which lost 11 bases and 8 bases, there was a span of 19 bases. CDR3 sequence reads: CASRDGVSHEQFF. Here the CDR3 DNA reads TGTGCCTCCCGGGACGGCGTCAGTCATGAGCAGTTCTTC.

The rearrangement links TRBV4-1 to TRBJ1-2, with TRBD1 matching 7 bases. Trimming at V came to 4 bases and at J to 8 bases, leaving 13 bases not matched to a gene. Germline CDR1 is MGHRA and CDR2 is YSYEKL. The CDR3 sequence is 15 residues long. The CDR3 spells CASSRLQTGKGGYTF. CDR3 coding DNA: TGCGCCAGCAGCCGCTTGCAGACAGGGAAGGGCGGCTACACCTTC.